These 24 T cell receptor beta chains share one sample of origin, sequenced in a study of shared clonotypes between healthy human individuals. The data were produced by immunoSEQ multiplex PCR, yet TCRdb's version contains in-frame clones alone and is incomplete. The sample includes about 1.1 million clones, about four fifths of them seen just once. Sequencing was carried out using memory CD4+ T cells from PBMCs. Subset of the sample: CD45RA-negative fraction. All receptors come from a man aged 18 to 30 in good health. Some clones in this sample may be carry-over from other donors' samples.

The rearrangement links TRBV6-5 to TRBJ2-4; tentatively, D is TRBD1 (5 bases). Germline CDR1 is MNHEY and CDR2 is SVGAGI. V was shortened by 5 bases and J by 9 bases, with 17 bases between the two germline ends. This CDR3 contains 14 residues. The DNA for the CDR3 is TGTGCCAGCAGTCGATCGACAGACACTGGCATTCAGTACTTC. Translation gives CASSRSTDTGIQYF.

On this clone itself: A clone one base away is much larger, so this may be a read error. Different DNA sequences within this sample yield the same CDR3. The chain has TRBV6-6 and TRBJ1-5; D gene unclear. The germline V gene has CDR1 MNHNY and CDR2 SVGAGI (reference sequence). This CDR3 spans 15 amino acids. This CDR3 is CASRPDGSSDQPQHF. The CDR3 DNA reads as TGTGCCAGCAGGCCCGACGGATCCTCTGATCAGCCTCAGCATTTT.

The chain recombines TRBV27 with TRBJ1-1; D perhaps matches TRBD1 (5 bases). CDR3 length: 15 residues. Germline V lookup: CDR1 MNHEY, CDR2 SMNVEV (reference sequence). Trimming cost V 2 bases and J 1 base, with 11 bases left between them. The CDR3 reads CASSLQTTGNTEAFF. In DNA, the CDR3 is TGTGCCAGCAGTTTACAAACCACAGGGAACACTGAAGCTTTCTTT.

Only one count was recorded for this clone. This chain links TRBV25-1 with TRBJ2-1, with D perhaps TRBD1 or TRBD2 (5 bases each). Trimming removed 3 bases at V and 9 bases at J, with 9 bases between. This CDR3 region has 12 residues. Germline V gives CDR1 MGHDK, CDR2 SYGVNS. CDR3 in amino acids: CASSEGVLEQFF. The CDR3 DNA follows: TGTGCCAGCAGTGAGGGGGTACTTGAGCAGTTCTTC.

The chain combines TRBV28 with TRBJ1-2, with TRBD1 matching over 7 bases. CDR3 length equals 14 residues. The germline V gene encodes CDR1 MDHEN and CDR2 SYDVKM. J gave up 4 bases and V 5 bases, and 7 bases lay outside the gene matches. The CDR3 protein is CASSRRDRAYGYTF. In nucleotides, the CDR3 is TGTGCCAGCAGTCGCCGGGACAGAGCCTATGGCTACACCTTC.

The CDR3 DNA is TGTGCCAGCAGCTTAGCGGGGTCCTACAATGAGCAGTTCTTC. Protein sequence: CASSLAGSYNEQFF. This sequence joins TRBV7-3 and TRBJ2-1, with D possibly matching TRBD2 (6 bases). The CDR3 runs to 14 residues. The germline V and J ends were trimmed by 2 bases and 1 base, with 6 bases remaining between them. CDR1 is SGHTA and CDR2 is FQGTGA in the germline V gene.

This chain links TRBV30 with TRBJ2-5, with 8 bases aligning to TRBD2. Germline CDR1 reads GTSNPN; CDR2 reads SVGIG (reference sequence). The CDR3 runs 14 residues. V was clipped by 8 bases and J by 5 bases; unmatched bases: 13. CDR3 bases: TGTGCCCGGGGGGTCTCGGGAGGGCAGGAGACCCAGTACTTC. Translated: CARGVSGGQETQYF.

The rearrangement joins TRBV7-2 to TRBJ2-7, with TRBD1 matching 9 bases. The germline CDR1 and CDR2 sequences are SGHTA and FQGNSA. The CDR3 is made up of 15 amino acids. V lost 2 bases to trimming and J lost 2 bases; unmatched junction nucleotides: 4. Here the CDR3 reads CASSLLGQGAYEQYF. The CDR3 region has the DNA TGTGCCAGCAGCTTATTGGGACAGGGAGCCTACGAGCAGTACTTC.

The rearrangement uses TRBV11-2 and TRBJ2-7; TRBD1 matches at 7 bases. Unmatched junction bases numbered 14, after V lost 5 bases and J lost 1 base. Germline V CDR1 and CDR2: SGHAT, FQNNGV. CDR3 size: 17 residues. CDR3 protein: CASSPIRRQGPSYEQYF. The CDR3 DNA reads as TGTGCCAGCAGCCCAATTCGCCGACAGGGCCCATCCTACGAGCAGTACTTC.

In its sample, this clone was seen a few times. The chain uses TRBV6-6 and TRBJ2-3; 14 bases are a match to TRBD2. Looked up from germline, CDR1 is MNHNY and CDR2 is SVGAGI (reference sequence). J was trimmed by 4 bases and V by 4 bases; bases with no gene match: 4. CDR3 length: 16 residues. CDR3 DNA: TGTGCCAGCAGTTCGACTAGCGGGAGGGCCCCAGATACGCAGTATTTT. Translated, it gives CASSSTSGRAPDTQYF.

The rearrangement joins TRBV19 to TRBJ2-2, with 9 bases aligning to TRBD1. The ends lost 3 bases at V and 9 bases at J; junction bases unmatched: 8. Per germline, CDR1 LNHDA and CDR2 SQIVND (reference sequence). The CDR3 extends over 15 amino acids. The CDR3 here is CASSMTGGLFRELFF. CDR3 DNA sequence: TGTGCCAGTAGTATGACAGGGGGTCTTTTCCGGGAGCTGTTTTTT.

This clone has ten or more counts. This specimen includes other DNA sequences encoding the same CDR3. The V gene is TRBV18, the J gene TRBJ1-1, with 11 bases that match TRBD1. Germline CDR1 KGHSH, CDR2 LQKENI. This CDR3 spans 17 amino acids. With V trimmed by 3 bases and J by 2 bases, 8 bases remained unmatched. Here the CDR3 DNA reads TGTGCCAGCTCACCCTTCGGACAGGGGGCAGGAAACACTGAAGCTTTCTTT. Translation gives CASSPFGQGAGNTEAFF.

The CDR3 nucleotides are TGTGCCAGCAGCCCCCTCAGACGACCTGAAGCTTTCTTT. Its translation: CASSPLRRPEAFF. The V and J genes are TRBV6-6 and TRBJ1-1, with D uncertain. Germline V CDR1 and CDR2: MNHNY, SVGAGI (reference sequence). The CDR3 extends over 13 amino acids. Trimming cost V 6 bases and J 6 bases, with 14 bases left between them.

J is TRBJ2-5 and V is TRBV19; 10 bases are a match to TRBD1. This CDR3 comprises 15 residues. Germline assignment: CDR1 LNHDA and CDR2 SQIVND (reference sequence). The V segment lost 7 bases and the J segment 2 bases; nucleotides outside the gene matches: 7. CDR3 in amino acids: CASTDRGLGQETQYF. The DNA for the CDR3 is TGTGCCAGTACCGACAGGGGGCTGGGGCAAGAGACCCAGTACTTC.

This clone was detected only a few times. J is TRBJ2-7 and V is TRBV28; 8 bases align to TRBD1. V lost 5 bases and J lost 6; bases outside the gene matches: 6. In germline, CDR1 is MDHEN, CDR2 SYDVKM. This CDR3 contains 13 residues. CDR3 sequence (DNA): TGTGCCAGCAGTCGGACAGGGTTCGGCGAGCAGTACTTC. It translates to CASSRTGFGEQYF.

The chain couples TRBV5-4 to TRBJ2-3, with D uncertain. With 2 bases removed from V and 6 bases from J, the gap between germline ends came to 7 bases. Germline loops: CDR1 SGHNT, CDR2 YYREEE (reference sequence). The CDR3 is made up of 12 amino acids. The CDR3 loop reads CASSFDSDTQYF. DNA of the CDR3: TGTGCCAGCAGCTTTGACTCGGATACGCAGTATTTT.

The rearrangement joins TRBV7-2 to TRBJ2-5; unclear D gene. The CDR3 has 15 amino acids. V lost 3 bases to trimming and J lost 0 bases, with 11 bases between them. The germline V gene encodes CDR1 SGHTA and CDR2 FQGNSA. The CDR3 reads CASSFYWSNQETQYF. In DNA, the CDR3 is TGTGCCAGCAGCTTCTATTGGAGCAACCAAGAGACCCAGTACTTC.

The chain is built from TRBV12-5 and TRBJ2-2; D may match TRBD1 or TRBD2 (5 bases each). The ends were cut back, 1 base at V and 0 bases at J, with 9 bases in the middle. The CDR3 runs to 16 residues. Germline V gene data show CDR1 as LGHNT and CDR2 as FRNRAP. Here the CDR3 reads CASGLGGVANTGELFF. Here the CDR3 DNA reads TGTGCTAGTGGTTTGGGAGGGGTGGCGAACACCGGGGAGCTGTTTTTT.

With regard to this clone: This specimen includes other DNA sequences encoding the same CDR3. The chain combines TRBV5-1 with TRBJ1-2, with 7 bases aligning to TRBD1. The germline CDR1 and CDR2 sequences are SGHRS and YFSETQ. The CDR3 is 15 residues long. Trimming cost V 4 bases and J 2 bases; bases outside gene matches: 8. The CDR3 protein is CASSLGGTANYGYTF. CDR3 nucleotide sequence: TGCGCCAGCAGCCTAGGCGGGACAGCGAACTATGGCTACACCTTC. The complete variable domain, with remaining parts taken from reference TRBV5-1 and TRBJ1-2, reads KAGVTQTPRYLIKTRGQQVTLSCSPISGHRSVSWYQQTPGQGLQFLFEYFSETQRNKGNFPGRFSGRQFSNSRSEMNVSTLELGDSALYLCASSLGGTANYGYTFGSGTRLTVV.

V and J are TRBV7-6 and TRBJ2-7, with D perhaps TRBD2 (5 bases). The V end was cut by 0 bases, the J end by 5 bases, with 11 bases between. In germline, CDR1 is SGHVS, CDR2 FNYEAQ. There are 14 residues in the CDR3. CDR3 sequence: CASSLAGIDHEQYF. CDR3 coding DNA: TGTGCCAGCAGCTTAGCCGGGATTGATCACGAGCAGTACTTC.

This clone was seen only a few times. The V and J genes are TRBV28 and TRBJ2-7, with 16 bases matching TRBD2. The germline gives CDR1 MDHEN, CDR2 SYDVKM. Trimming cost V 6 bases and J 0 bases; bases outside gene matches: 5. This CDR3 is built from 17 residues. CDR3 amino acids: CASSRGLAGGSSYEQYF. CDR3 bases: TGTGCCAGCAGCCGGGGACTAGCGGGGGGGAGCTCCTACGAGCAGTACTTC. The whole variable domain, remainder taken from reference TRBV28 and TRBJ2-7, is DVKVTQSSRYLVKRTGEKVFLECVQDMDHENMFWYRQDPGLGLRLIYFSYDVKMKEKGDIPEGYSVSREKKERFSLILESASTNQTSMYLCASSRGLAGGSSYEQYFGPGTRLTVT.

The rearrangement joins TRBV6-5 to TRBJ2-5; 9 positions agree with TRBD1. Germline CDR1 is MNHEY and CDR2 is SVGAGI. The CDR3 totals 15 residues. Trimming cost V 6 bases and J 4 bases; bases outside gene matches: 9. The CDR3 protein is CASRPRDRAPETQYF. CDR3 DNA: TGTGCCAGCAGACCCCGGGACAGGGCCCCAGAGACCCAGTACTTC.

The V and J genes are TRBV28 and TRBJ1-5; D is ambiguous. This CDR3 is built from 12 residues. V lost 5 bases to trimming and J lost 9 bases, with 11 bases between them. The germline CDR1 and CDR2 sequences are MDHEN and SYDVKM. CDR3 loop: CASSPIGRPQHF. For the CDR3, the DNA is TGTGCCAGCAGTCCCATAGGGAGGCCCCAGCATTTT.

This clone was observed once. V and J are TRBV18 and TRBJ2-7; 10 positions match TRBD2. Per germline, CDR1 KGHSH and CDR2 LQKENI. The CDR3 is made up of 15 amino acids. The V gene end was trimmed by 5 bases and the J gene end by 5 bases; junction bases not matched to a gene: 9. The CDR3 here is CASSSASGSFNEQYF. DNA of the CDR3: TGTGCCAGCTCATCAGCTAGCGGGAGTTTCAACGAGCAGTACTTC.